These T cell receptor beta chains were read from a single sample in a study of immune cell composition in non-small cell lung cancer. TCRdb's table, derived via immunoSEQ multiplex PCR, lists solely in-frame clones and lacks some. This table has 5,000 or so clones, roughly 72% appearing once. Source material: non-adjacent lung tissue. The receptors stem from a human donor with non-small cell lung cancer. Both conserved end residues are part of each CDR3. D genes are given only for firm matches.

v_call,d_call,j_call,cdr3_aa,cdr3_nt
TRBV29-1,TRBD1,TRBJ1-2,CSVFRTGIGYTF,TGCAGCGTTTTCCGGACAGGGATCGGCTACACCTTC
TRBV6-1,NA,TRBJ2-7,CASSVGGQGEQYF,TGTGCCAGCAGTGTCGGGGGGCAGGGCGAGCAGTACTTC
TRBV6-5,NA,TRBJ2-7,CASRSLVYEQYF,TGTGCCAGCAGGTCCCTTGTCTACGAGCAGTACTTC
TRBV5-1,TRBD1,TRBJ1-3,CASSLRTGGENTIYF,TGCGCCAGCAGCCTGCGGACAGGGGGCGAAAACACCATATATTTT
TRBV6-5,TRBD1,TRBJ2-3,CASTRQGGSTDTQYF,TGTGCCAGCACCAGACAGGGGGGGAGCACAGATACGCAGTATTTT
TRBV4-1,NA,TRBJ2-7,CASSHPGSPRYYEQYF,TGCGCCAGCAGCCATCCGGGGTCGCCTCGGTATTACGAGCAGTACTTC
TRBV11-3,NA,TRBJ1-6,CASSLSGNNSPLHF,TGTGCCAGCAGCTTATCAGGGAATAATTCACCCCTCCACTTT
TRBV5-1,TRBD1,TRBJ1-1,CASRRTGDTEAFF,TGCGCCAGCAGACGTACAGGGGACACTGAAGCTTTCTTT
TRBV5-6,NA,TRBJ2-5,CASSLIARVDFGTQYF,TGTGCCAGCAGCTTGATCGCCAGGGTGGATTTCGGGACCCAGTACTTC
TRBV7-2,NA,TRBJ2-3,CASSFLGAGGRSDTQYF,TGTGCCAGCAGCTTTCTAGGGGCCGGGGGACGATCAGATACGCAGTATTTT
TRBV7-2,NA,TRBJ2-2,CASSFRGADTGELFF,TGTGCCAGCAGCTTTCGGGGGGCGGACACCGGGGAGCTGTTTTTT